A selection of T cell receptor beta chains follows, all from one sample in a study of immune characterization of retroperitoneal liposarcoma. Using its own MiXCR run on the PCR reads, TCRdb lists one record per CDR3 protein. This table has approximately 10,000 distinct CDR3 sequences, roughly 26% appearing once. Sequences were obtained from tumor tissue. These receptors originate from a female donor with retroperitoneal liposarcoma. Each CDR3 is given with its conserved first and last residue.

>TRBJ2-1|TRBV6-5
CASSSGISGSGEQFF
>TRBJ2-1|TRBV7-2
CASSLALAGGQETQFF
>TRBJ1-2|TRBV6-9
CASRAQGAAAYGYTF
>TRBJ2-1|TRBV12-3/TRBV12-4
CASSLWDRPRGDIQFF
>TRBJ2-3|TRBV6-1
CASSELSPLQYF
>.|TRBV12-3/TRBV12-4
CASSSFSGLSYNEQYF
>.|TRBV7-2
CASRGVSGDPYEQYF
>TRBJ1-2|TRBV6-1
CASSPQGGGSGYTF
>TRBJ2-3|TRBV6-4
CASSDSGTSGTDTQYF
>.|TRBV6-4
CASSPQWRTSGGGYEQYF
>TRBJ1-1|TRBV12-3/TRBV12-4
CASSFLGQNTEAFF
>TRBJ1-5|TRBV6-1
CASRAGSKSQPQHF
>TRBJ2-1|TRBV6-1
CASSRGQETQFF
>TRBJ2-5|TRBV12-3/TRBV12-4
CASSSSGGTGETQYF
>.|TRBV6-1
CASSSDSYEQYF
>TRBJ2-3|TRBV6-1
CASSSPGHTDTQYF
>TRBJ2-3|TRBV12-3/TRBV12-4
CASTLGGTTDTQYF
>TRBJ1-3|TRBV6-1
CASSRQASSGNTIYF
>.|TRBV6-6
CASSYADFRWNEQYF
>TRBJ2-2|TRBV6-1
CASSELAGSGELFF
>.|TRBV6-1
CASSEAGLGWDWSYEQYF
>TRBJ1-2|TRBV7-8
CASSLGDRNYGYTF
>TRBJ2-1|TRBV6-1
CASSEGGAKNIQFF
>TRBJ2-4|TRBV25-1
CASSGLAGLGGYF
>.|TRBV6-4
CASSDGDSEAAEQYF
>TRBJ2-3|TRBV12-3/TRBV12-4
CASSGARGGTQYF
>TRBJ2-2|TRBV10-2
CASGGGELFF
>.|TRBV12-3/TRBV12-4
CASSQGARNEQYF
>TRBJ2-1|TRBV11-3
CASSPFGLAGGNEQFF
>.|TRBV6-6
CASSYSGGAPDTQFF
>TRBJ2-3|TRBV27
CASSLRPLGWGTDTQYF
>TRBJ2-1|TRBV7-6
CASSPPFGRGEGETQFF
>TRBJ2-3|TRBV6-1
CASSPSIDTQYF
>TRBJ2-1|TRBV12-3/TRBV12-4
CASRQGTVYNEQFF
>TRBJ2-7|TRBV6-6
CASSYRGQSYEQYF
>TRBJ2-7|TRBV5-6
CASSLDRRLGGTYEQYF
>TRBJ1-1|TRBV7-6
CANSLDRTGRTEAFF
>.|TRBV6-1
CASSEEASGAETQYF
>TRBJ2-5|TRBV10-3
CAISGNSGQETQYF
>TRBJ1-1|TRBV12-3/TRBV12-4
CASSKQGASEAFF
>TRBJ2-1|TRBV6-2/TRBV6-3
CASRGSGLGYNEQFF
>TRBJ2-1|TRBV27
CASRIAAGGFNNEQFF
>.|TRBV6-1
CASSRDRGVSQFF
>.|TRBV6-6
CASSYVGGTYNEQYF
>TRBJ2-7|TRBV7-2
CASSLKGGTSDYEQYF
>TRBJ2-7|TRBV6-8
CASSYGRGNTEAFFGQRDYEQYF
>TRBJ2-1|TRBV12-3/TRBV12-4
CASSPLLAGGAYEQFF
>TRBJ1-1|TRBV7-6
CASSLDTGEGTEAFF
>.|TRBV6-6
CASSYSRGNSYEQYF
>TRBJ2-5|TRBV12-3/TRBV12-4
CASIRTGGFDEQYF
>TRBJ2-1|TRBV24-1
CATSDPTSGGYNEQFF
>.|TRBV11-3
CASSLGFGRGHEQYF
>TRBJ2-3|TRBV7-6
CASSHRPPTSTDTQYF
>TRBJ2-4|TRBV11-3
CASSFSSGSGDIQYF
>TRBJ2-1|TRBV7-2
CASSFGTEYNEQFF
>TRBJ1-2|TRBV12-3/TRBV12-4
CASSPKGQGAGGYTF